This T cell receptor beta chain was recovered during a study of cytomegalovirus exposure and HLA in healthy donors. Background on the study: The 110 or so validation repertoires used a platform that matched the one used for the 500 to 700 first-cohort repertoires, as a later analysis reported.

As concerns this clone: Its antigen remains unknown.

Whole-study findings and limits: Rare sequences made up most TCRs, while some public TCRs were found in many donors. The TCR clusters that emerged in the first cohort tended, a later analysis found, to co-occur in the roughly 110 validation repertoires.

Clones were read by immunoSEQ multiplex PCR, and TCRdb kept only the in-frame ones, dropping some. The sample has roughly 190,000 clones, approximately 85% seen once. The receptor comes from a woman in her late teens or twenties in good health and CMV-seronegative. Sequencing was carried out using PBMCs.

The CDR3 coding sequence is TGTGCCAGCAGCGTAGCCTCTAGCGGGACTACAGATACGCAGTATTTT. Translating gives CASSVASSGTTDTQYF. V usage is TRBV9 and J usage is TRBJ2-3; 9 positions match TRBD2. The CDR3 runs to 16 residues. From germline, CDR1 is SGDLS and CDR2 YYNGEE. J lost 3 bases, V lost 0 bases, and 5 bases had no gene match.